The entry that follows covers one T cell receptor (beta chain) sequence. Its antigen is as yet unknown. V lost 5 bases, J lost 11 bases, and 7 bases stayed unmatched. Germline CDR1 reads SEHNR; CDR2 reads FQNEAQ (reference sequence). The CDR3 has 12 residues. TCRdb re-derived calls from the 5' RACE reads in MiXCR, one entry per CDR3 protein. Of 45,000 to 55,000 distinct CDR3 sequences in the sample, approximately 9% are singletons; the top ten hold approximately 10%. This specimen belongs to a study of T-cell memory formation after mild COVID-19. Overall study: The study found TCR clusters largely donor specific.

Study-wide points: Those CD4+ clones that contracted were mainly in CM and EM (CD8+ ones in EMRA). CD4+ bias marked clones expanding day 15 to 37, unlike balanced contracting clones.

This chain uses TRBV7-9 with TRBJ2-7; 9 bases line up with TRBD1. Specimen: PBMCs or a T cell subset sorted from them (not recorded which). The sequence came from an adult woman who had mild COVID-19 (a few samples of this study predate the infection). Cell type and time point are not known. The CDR3 DNA is TGTGCCAGCAGCCCAGGGGACAGGGAGGAGTACTTC. Its protein product is CASSPGDREEYF.